The 2 T cell receptor beta chains below all came from one sample that was sequenced in a study of identical twins. In TCRdb, the 5' RACE reads were re-called with MiXCR into one record per CDR3 protein. This sample has about 530,000 distinct CDR3 sequences, with 12% to 15% found just once. The same data also contributed to another study, on yellow fever vaccine responses in identical twins.

The material sequenced was CD4+ T cells sorted from blood. The receptors stem from a woman aged 18 to 35 in good health.

The chain uses TRBV5-1 and TRBJ2-2; TRBD2 aligns across 14 bases. CDR1 SGHRS and CDR2 YFSETQ come from the germline V gene. V was clipped by 4 bases and J by 5 bases; unmatched bases: 10. The CDR3 is 18 amino acids. As DNA, the CDR3 is TGCGCCAGCAGCCGCGGGACTAGCGGGAGCATAAGGACCGGGGAGCTGTTTTTT. This codes for CASSRGTSGSIRTGELFF.

This clonotype was counted at least ten times. The rearrangement links TRBV5-1 to TRBJ2-1, with 13 bases identical to TRBD2. The CDR3 totals 17 residues. With 4 bases clipped from V and 4 bases from J, the junction kept 8 bases outside the gene matches. Looked up from germline, CDR1 is SGHRS and CDR2 is YFSETQ. The CDR3 region is CASSPGTSGKIYNEQFF. CDR3 nucleotide sequence: TGCGCCAGCAGCCCCGGGACTAGCGGGAAGATATACAATGAGCAGTTCTTC.